Listed below are T cell receptor beta chains from one sample, sequenced in a study of T cells in Graves' hyperthyroidism and ophthalmopathy. One entry per CDR3 protein, called by TCRdb with MiXCR from the multiplex PCR reads. The data show 500,000 or so distinct CDR3 sequences, roughly 15% seen once. Sequencing input: blood. The receptors were gathered from a young woman with Graves' ophthalmopathy. Both conserved end residues are trimmed from each CDR3.

>TRBV6-1|TRBJ2-2
ASSEVTRKGGVAGGYGELF
>TRBV20-1|TRBJ2-2
SARAAANTGELF
>TRBV13|TRBJ1-2
ASSWREDYGYT
>TRBV4-3|TRBJ2-7
AAGGGRTEQY
>TRBV7-8|TRBJ1-5
ASGLIGNQPQH
>TRBV20-1|TRBJ1-1
SARTRDSNTEAF
>TRBV6-1|TRBJ2-6
ASSRGTGQAGANVLT
>TRBV20-1|TRBJ2-3
SAESGTSGSWPDTQY
>TRBV9|TRBJ2-7
ASSPGLAAHYEQY
>TRBV6-5|TRBJ2-7
ASSYQERPPPYEQY
>TRBV7-3|TRBJ2-3
ASSLTAGGITDTQY
>TRBV7-9|TRBJ1-6
ASSLDGPGGSPLH
>TRBV2|TRBJ1-1
ASRLTGSSRMNTEAF
>TRBV18|TRBJ1-1
ASSPGQGEGNTEAF
>TRBV6-1|TRBJ2-5
ASSEYGGEKQETQY
>TRBV7-3|TRBJ2-1
ASSLHRTSGGPNEQF
>TRBV11-2|TRBJ2-2
ASSFRRGNTGELF
>TRBV28|TRBJ1-1
ASSPVGGAWSNTEAF
>TRBV7-9|TRBJ2-5
ASSLRTQETQY
>TRBV11-3|TRBJ2-1
ASSLEMGGDEQF
>TRBV30|TRBJ2-5
AWSPGQETQY
>TRBV7-9|TRBJ2-1
ASSFEILRDEQF
>TRBV27|TRBJ1-5
ASRHTGTNQPQH
>TRBV28|TRBJ1-1
ATAARGVNTEAF
>TRBV19|TRBJ2-7
ASSIRDGQKEQY
>TRBV6-1|TRBJ1-5
ASRRVEDQPQH
>TRBV28|TRBJ1-2
ASSFLLGGYT
>TRBV20-1|TRBJ2-7
SARADYEQY
>TRBV7-8|TRBJ2-5
ASSEMRPKETQY
>TRBV28|TRBJ1-5
ASTPDREEQPQH
>TRBV6-2/TRBV6-3|TRBJ2-1
ASSDPGLARSYNEQF
>TRBV7-2|TRBJ2-5
ASSKAPWGRETQY
>TRBV4-3|TRBJ1-6
ASSQDAGIGSPLH
>TRBV4-1|TRBJ1-1
ASSYLTTGATEAF
>TRBV11-2|TRBJ1-6
ASSRGQAGGPLH
>TRBV20-1|TRBJ2-1
SAPREGRTYNEQF
>TRBV11-2|TRBJ1-6
ASSPFVPGRAEMGREPLH